What follows are 26 T cell receptor beta chains derived from one specimen sequenced in a study of T-cell memory formation after mild COVID-19 (dated by TCRdb to about 2021). Libraries were made using 5' RACE. TCRdb names Illumina NovaSeq 6000 as the instrument used. Using fastp at Q25 and MiXCR, TCRdb reprocessed the public reads and kept productive beta chains. Every entry covers one CDR3 protein and lists the most common genes and DNA from its rows. This sample holds about 320,000 distinct CDR3 sequences; roughly an eighth were observed only once. The ten largest make up over 20% of the sample. Sequencing was performed on PBMCs or a T cell subset sorted from them (not recorded which). Receptors were obtained from a man younger than 35 who had mild COVID-19 (a few samples of this study predate the infection). The sample titles of this study are shuffled in the database, so cell type and time point are left out; the donor was told from shared clones.

This clonotype was recorded many times. An end of the junction differs from the germline gene, which may be a read error. The chain's CDR3 is CASSLARQETQYF. The CDR3 bases are TGTGCTAGCAGCTTAGCGCGTCAAGAGACCCAGTACTTC. This chain uses TRBV7-7 with TRBJ2-5; weak D call: TRBD2 (5 bases). CDR1 is SSHAT and CDR2 is FNYEAQ in the germline V gene (reference sequence). CDR3 length: 13 residues.

This clonotype has a single count. This chain joins TRBV6-6 and TRBJ2-1; a weak D match, TRBD2 (6 bases). The germline gives CDR1 MNHNY, CDR2 SVGAGI (reference sequence). The CDR3 spans 15 residues. V lost 0 bases and J lost 7, with 13 bases in between. The CDR3 protein is CASSYSGGLRNEQFF. The CDR3, as DNA: TGTGCCAGCAGTTACTCCGGGGGACTGCGGAATGAGCAGTTCTTC.

This chain links TRBV7-2 with TRBJ2-7; D remains ambiguous. CDR3 length: 13 amino acids. Deletions cut 5 bases from V and 2 bases from J, with 10 bases between. Germline V CDR1 and CDR2: SGHTA, FQGNSA. CDR3 sequence reads: CASSTYRAYEQYF. As DNA, the CDR3 is TGTGCCAGCAGCACCTACCGCGCCTACGAGCAGTACTTC.

The chain couples TRBV6-5 to TRBJ1-5; D gene ambiguous. Germline V gene lookup returns CDR1 MNHEY and CDR2 SVGAGI. The CDR3 runs 13 residues. V lost 5 bases, J lost 6 bases, and 11 bases lay in between. The CDR3 loop reads CASSGSSLQPQHF. The DNA of the CDR3 is TGTGCCAGCAGTGGATCGTCCCTTCAGCCCCAGCATTTT.

This clonotype was found many times. The rearrangement links TRBV10-3 to TRBJ2-1; 11 positions agree with TRBD2. Germline V CDR1 and CDR2: ENHRY, SYGVKD. Germline trimming cut 2 bases from V and 5 bases from J; bases unmatched to any gene: 5. This CDR3 is 16 amino acids long. The DNA for the CDR3 is TGTGCCATCAGTGAGGTGACTAGCGGGGTAAACAATGAGCAGTTCTTC. Translated: CAISEVTSGVNNEQFF.

The J gene is TRBJ2-3, the V gene TRBV10-3; D possibly matches TRBD1 or TRBD2 (5 bases each). V lost 6 bases and J 4 bases, leaving 17 bases between the germline ends. The germline gives CDR1 ENHRY, CDR2 SYGVKD. The CDR3 totals 15 residues. CDR3 in DNA: TGTGCCATCAGCGGTGAGGGGTGGCGGGCAGATACGCAGTATTTT. Translating it yields CAISGEGWRADTQYF.

The rearrangement uses TRBV5-1 and TRBJ1-1; a possible D gene is TRBD1 (6 bases). This CDR3 comprises 15 residues. With 3 bases removed from V and 0 bases from J, the gap between germline ends came to 12 bases. Germline lookup yields CDR1 SGHRS and CDR2 YFSETQ. The DNA for the CDR3 is TGCGCCAGCAGCTACCGGGGGCGCCTGAACACTGAAGCTTTCTTT. It yields the protein CASSYRGRLNTEAFF.

The chain combines TRBV20-1 with TRBJ2-1; D gene ambiguous. Germline V gives CDR1 DFQATT, CDR2 SNEGSKA (reference sequence). V lost 7 bases to trimming and J lost 6 bases, with 19 bases between them. This CDR3 has 14 amino acids. The CDR3 here is CSVTPPNTGNEQFF. The CDR3 region has the DNA TGCAGTGTGACCCCCCCTAACACGGGCAATGAGCAGTTCTTC.

This clonotype was counted a few times. This sequence joins TRBV6-5 and TRBJ1-2, with 7 nucleotides matching TRBD1. The V gene end was trimmed by 6 bases and the J gene end by 4 bases; junction bases not matched to a gene: 8. Per the germline V gene, CDR1 is MNHEY and CDR2 is SVGAGI. CDR3 length: 14 amino acids. CDR3 coding DNA: TGTGCCAGCAGCTACAGGGGTAGCGGCTATGGCTACACCTTC. Amino acids: CASSYRGSGYGYTF.

The table lists this clonotype with many counts. The chain carries TRBV4-1 and TRBJ1-1, with D uncertain. The CDR3 spans 14 residues. Trimming removed 1 base from V and 0 bases from J, with 6 bases in between. CDR1 is MGHRA, CDR2 YSYEKL, per germline. CDR3 nucleotide sequence: TGCGCCAGCAGCCAAGGACTTCTGAACACTGAAGCTTTCTTT. Translating it yields CASSQGLLNTEAFF.

This sequence joins TRBV28 and TRBJ1-6, with 9 bases identical to TRBD1. V trimming: 5 bases; J trimming: 9 bases; junction bases outside the gene matches: 8. Germline CDR1 and CDR2: MDHEN and SYDVKM. This CDR3 comprises 15 residues. In DNA form, the CDR3 reads TGTGCCAGCAGTCTTCTCCGGGACAGGGCTTCACCCCTCCACTTT. Its translation is CASSLLRDRASPLHF.

The rearrangement links TRBV6-5 to TRBJ1-5, with D possibly TRBD1 on 6 matching bases. The CDR3 runs to 15 residues. Germline assignment: CDR1 MNHEY and CDR2 SVGAGI. The V and J ends lost 4 bases and 7 bases respectively, with 17 bases between them. CDR3 sequence reads: CASSLLLGAGQPQHF. In DNA, the CDR3 is TGTGCCAGCAGTTTACTCCTGGGGGCAGGACAGCCCCAGCATTTT.

This clonotype was seen more than once but under ten times. This chain uses TRBV6-5 with TRBJ1-5; D is uncertain. V was cut by 5 bases and J by 7 bases, with 12 bases left in between. This CDR3 has 13 residues. Per germline, CDR1 MNHEY and CDR2 SVGAGI. The CDR3 bases are TGTGCCAGCAGTAGACAACTAGGGCAGCCCCAGCATTTT. It yields the protein CASSRQLGQPQHF.

The rearrangement joins TRBV6-5 to TRBJ2-2; D is unresolved. Germline V CDR1 and CDR2: MNHEY, SVGAGI. CDR3 length: 19 amino acids. Trimming took off 2 bases at V and 0 bases at J, with 19 bases between the two ends. CDR3 nucleotide sequence: TGTGCCAGCAGTTACGGCAACTCGGTGGACGGCTCGAACACCGGGGAGCTGTTTTTT. Translated, it gives CASSYGNSVDGSNTGELFF.

Details on this clonotype: The junction does not match germline at one end; this may be a read error. Here the CDR3 reads CATSDNKGGAYNEQFF. CDR3 DNA sequence: TGTGCCACCAGTGATAATAAGGGGGGGGCCTATAATGAGCAGTTCTTC. The rearrangement uses TRBV24-1 and TRBJ2-1; a weak D match, TRBD2 (7 bases). In germline, CDR1 is KGHDR, CDR2 SFDVKD. The CDR3 covers 16 residues.

This chain connects TRBV5-1 to TRBJ2-7; 10 positions agree with TRBD1. Trimming cost V 7 bases and J 3 bases; bases outside gene matches: 7. The CDR3 sequence is 14 residues long. CDR1 and CDR2 (germline): SGHRS, YFSETQ. The CDR3 DNA reads as TGCGCCAGCTCTTCCGGGACAGGGGACTACGAGCAGTACGTC. Translating it yields CASSSGTGDYEQYV.

J is TRBJ2-7 and V is TRBV7-8; the match to TRBD2 covers 10 bases. Germline CDR1 is SGHVS and CDR2 is FQNEAQ. Trimming took 5 bases from V and 5 from J; bases not matched to a gene: 6. The CDR3 consists of 14 residues. CDR3 residues: CASSETSGYHEQYF. CDR3 bases: TGTGCCAGCAGCGAGACTAGCGGGTACCACGAGCAGTACTTC.

The chain recombines TRBV5-1 with TRBJ2-5; 8 nucleotides agree with TRBD1. This CDR3 has 14 residues. V lost 3 bases, J lost 3 bases, and 4 bases stayed unmatched. Germline V gene sequence: CDR1 SGHRS, CDR2 YFSETQ. The CDR3 DNA follows: TGCGCCAGCAGCTGGTCGGACAGGGAAGAGACCCAGTACTTC. This gives the protein CASSWSDREETQYF.

This sequence joins TRBV28 and TRBJ1-6; D unresolved. This CDR3 has 12 amino acids. Trimming took 8 bases from V and 6 from J, leaving 8 bases between them. CDR1 and CDR2 from the germline V gene are MDHEN and SYDVKM. Here the CDR3 reads CASRPSNSPLHF. Written as DNA, the CDR3 is TGTGCCAGCCGGCCATCTAATTCACCCCTCCACTTT.

In its sample, this clonotype was seen many times. This chain links TRBV7-2 with TRBJ2-1; 11 positions match TRBD2. The CDR3 is 16 residues long. Germline values: CDR1 SGHTA, CDR2 FQGNSA. Trimming removed 3 bases from V and 1 base from J; junction bases left unmatched: 2. This chain's CDR3 is CASSLSSGGSYNEQFF. The CDR3 region has the DNA TGTGCCAGCAGCTTGTCTAGCGGGGGGTCCTACAATGAGCAGTTCTTC.

The chain joins TRBV2 to TRBJ2-5, with 9 positions matching TRBD2. Unmatched junction bases numbered 8, after V lost 11 bases and J lost 1 base. This CDR3 is 14 amino acids long. Germline CDR1 and CDR2: SNHLY and FYNNEI. In nucleotides, the CDR3 is TGTGCCGGTCGGACTAGCGCGCCCCAAGAGACCCAGTACTTC. This translates into CAGRTSAPQETQYF.

This clonotype was seen more than once but under ten times. This sequence joins TRBV7-6 and TRBJ2-1; no clear D. Germline CDR1 reads SGHVS; CDR2 reads FNYEAQ. This CDR3 contains 15 residues. Between the trimmed V and J ends, which lost 1 base and 0 bases, there was a span of 7 bases. The CDR3 loop is CASSLDPPSYNEQFF. The CDR3 coding sequence is TGTGCCAGCAGCTTAGACCCGCCCTCCTACAATGAGCAGTTCTTC.

This sequence joins TRBV20-1 and TRBJ1-5; D not resolved. Germline lookup yields CDR1 DFQATT and CDR2 SNEGSKA (reference sequence). The CDR3 has 14 amino acids. Trimming removed 5 bases at V and 0 bases at J, with 11 bases between. This CDR3 is CSARAPDSNQPQHF. DNA of the CDR3: TGCAGTGCTCGCGCACCGGATAGCAATCAGCCCCAGCATTTT.

This clonotype turned up a few times. This sequence joins TRBV12-3 or TRBV12-4 and TRBJ2-3; D unclear. Trimming removed 4 bases at V and 6 bases at J, with 11 bases between. The CDR3 contains 13 residues. The CDR3 sequence: CASSSLGRDTQYF. The CDR3, as DNA: TGTGCCAGCAGTTCCCTCGGGCGGGATACGCAGTATTTT.

This clonotype came up a few times. The chain combines TRBV6-2 or TRBV6-3 with TRBJ2-5, with D possibly TRBD2 on 6 matching bases. Per germline, CDR1 MNHEY and CDR2 SVGEGT. The CDR3 spans 13 residues. V lost 6 bases, J lost 5 bases, and 13 bases lay in between. Here the CDR3 reads CASRGLPRETQYF. CDR3 in DNA: TGTGCCAGCAGGGGACTTCCGAGGGAGACCCAGTACTTC.

This clonotype was observed a few times. V and J are TRBV5-1 and TRBJ1-4; 10 positions match TRBD1. CDR1 SGHRS and CDR2 YFSETQ come from the germline V gene. With 4 bases clipped from V and 1 base from J, the junction kept 4 bases outside the gene matches. This CDR3 has 16 residues. CDR3 DNA: TGCGCCAGCAGCCCCCGGGACAGGGGAACTAATGAAAAACTGTTTTTT. It yields the protein CASSPRDRGTNEKLFF.